This is a list of T cell receptor beta chains from one sample in a study of PD-L1 blockade in urothelial cancer. The method was immunoSEQ multiplex PCR; TCRdb's version includes in-frame clones alone and lacks a portion of them. The sample yields roughly 100,000 clones, approximately 82% seen once. The source was PBMCs, collected around atezolizumab (anti-PD-L1) treatment. The receptor source for this set is a man between 65 and 85 years old with urothelial cancer. Each CDR3 is given with its conserved first and last residue. The D gene is left open where the match is weak. Expanded clones are given a class, and other clones once, few, many or no size at all.

j_gene | v_gene | len | d_gene | abundance | CDR3aa | CDR3nt
TRBJ2-3 | TRBV4-1 | 16 | TRBD1 | . | CASSQDLAGGIDTQYF | TGCGCCAGCAGCCAAGATCTTGCAGGGGGCATCGATACGCAGTATTTT
TRBJ2-5 | TRBV7-8 | 14 | . | . | CASSLAEGGETQYF | TGTGCCAGCAGCTTAGCAGAAGGGGGAGAGACCCAGTACTTC
TRBJ2-2 | TRBV6-5 | 14 | . | . | CASSKNRVTGELFF | TGTGCCAGCAGTAAAAACAGGGTAACCGGGGAGCTGTTTTTT
TRBJ2-3 | TRBV4-2 | 12 | . | . | CASSQDDYTQYF | TGTGCCAGCAGCCAAGATGACTATACGCAGTATTTT
TRBJ1-1 | TRBV18 | 16 | TRBD1 | . | CASSPSTGQGGTEAFF | TGTGCCAGCTCACCCTCGACAGGACAGGGCGGCACTGAAGCTTTCTTT
TRBJ2-3 | TRBV7-8 | 16 | . | . | CASSSSMGQSTDTQYF | TGTGCCAGCAGCTCCTCCATGGGACAAAGCACAGATACGCAGTATTTT
TRBJ2-7 | TRBV19 | 15 | TRBD2 | . | CASSEDRGGTYEQYF | TGTGCCAGTAGTGAGGACCGGGGGGGAACCTACGAGCAGTACTTC
TRBJ2-7 | TRBV28 | 14 | TRBD1 | . | CASSPSGQGDEQYF | TGTGCCAGCAGTCCCTCGGGACAGGGCGACGAGCAGTACTTC
TRBJ2-7 | TRBV30 | 15 | TRBD2 | . | CAWNLLAGGRNEQYF | TGTGCCTGGAATCTCCTAGCGGGAGGGCGCAACGAGCAGTACTTC
TRBJ2-7 | TRBV6-1 | 13 | . | . | CASSERWRDEQYF | TGTGCCAGCAGTGAAAGGTGGAGGGACGAGCAGTACTTC
TRBJ2-3 | TRBV19 | 21 | . | once | CASSIDPLTPPLPRVGGSQYF | TGTGCCAGTAGTATTGACCCCTTGACCCCTCCCCTCCCTAGAGTAGGGGGTTCGCAGTATTTT
TRBJ1-1 | TRBV19 | 13 | . | . | CASSMDRGTEAFF | TGTGCCAGTAGTATGGATCGAGGCACTGAAGCTTTCTTT
TRBJ2-1 | TRBV4-3 | 15 | . | . | CASSHGAAYYNEQFF | TGCGCCAGCAGCCACGGAGCGGCCTACTACAATGAGCAGTTCTTC
TRBJ1-2 | TRBV19 | 13 | . | once | CASSIGTGRIYTF | TGTGCCAGTAGTATAGGTACTGGGAGGATCTACACCTTC
TRBJ2-2 | TRBV19 | 19 | TRBD2 | . | CASSIDLSAAGGDTGELFF | TGTGCCAGTAGTATAGATCTATCGGCGGCGGGAGGTGACACCGGGGAGCTGTTTTTT
TRBJ1-2 | TRBV18 | 13 | . | . | CASSPGRDGGYTF | TGTGCCAGCTCACCGGGCAGAGATGGTGGCTACACCTTC
TRBJ1-1 | TRBV2 | 14 | . | few | CASSEGQLNTEAFF | TGTGCCAGCAGTGAAGGACAGTTGAACACTGAAGCTTTCTTT
TRBJ2-1 | TRBV19 | 14 | . | few | CASSIIQGQNEQFF | TGTGCCAGTAGTATAATCCAGGGTCAAAATGAGCAGTTCTTC
TRBJ2-1 | TRBV11-2 | 15 | . | few | CASSLNSGPYNEQFF | TGTGCCAGCAGCTTGAATAGCGGACCCTACAATGAGCAGTTCTTC
TRBJ2-6 | TRBV19 | 17 | . | . | CASSIDGDFSGANVLTF | TGTGCCAGTAGTATTGACGGGGATTTCTCTGGGGCCAACGTCCTGACTTTC
TRBJ1-6 | TRBV2 | 15 | . | . | CASMLRGIGNSPLHF | TGTGCCAGCATGTTGAGAGGGATAGGCAATTCACCCCTCCACTTT
TRBJ2-2 | TRBV4-3 | 17 | . | . | CASSLRGLKRDTGELFF | TGCGCCAGCAGCCTGAGGGGGCTGAAGCGGGACACCGGGGAGCTGTTTTTT
TRBJ2-5 | TRBV7-2 | 14 | . | . | CASSPRRRGETQYF | TGTGCCAGCAGCCCGCGCAGAAGGGGAGAGACCCAGTACTTC
TRBJ2-7 | TRBV7-2 | 13 | . | . | CASSLEEEGEQYF | TGTGCCAGCAGCTTAGAGGAGGAGGGGGAGCAGTACTTC
TRBJ1-4 | TRBV18 | 18 | . | . | CASSPRGARGANPEKLFF | TGTGCCAGCTCACCTCGCGGCGCTCGAGGCGCCAACCCCGAAAAACTGTTTTTT
TRBJ1-1 | TRBV10-2 | 15 | . | . | CASATQDKKNTEAFF | TGCGCCAGCGCCACTCAGGACAAGAAGAACACTGAAGCTTTCTTT
TRBJ1-4 | TRBV6-6 | 15 | TRBD1 | . | CASSLRTGGSEKLFF | TGTGCCAGCAGTCTTCGGACAGGGGGGAGTGAAAAACTGTTTTTT
TRBJ2-7 | TRBV10-3 | 12 | . | once | CAIQTLGSEQYF | TGTGCCATCCAGACCCTAGGGAGCGAGCAGTACTTC
TRBJ1-1 | TRBV11-2 | 14 | TRBD1 | . | CASSSGTENTEAFF | TGTGCCAGCAGCTCCGGGACAGAGAACACTGAAGCTTTCTTT
TRBJ1-2 | TRBV27 | 15 | TRBD1 | . | CASSRTGRGNYGYTF | TGTGCCAGCAGTCGGACAGGGAGAGGGAACTATGGCTACACCTTC
TRBJ2-1 | TRBV11-3 | 16 | . | . | CASRSSRAGARDEQFF | TGTGCCAGCAGGTCCTCGAGGGCGGGGGCGCGAGATGAGCAGTTCTTC